A single sample gave rise to the 28 T cell receptor beta chains below, sequenced in a study of blood T cell repertoires in COVID-19. The data were produced by immunoSEQ multiplex PCR, yet TCRdb's version contains in-frame clones alone and is incomplete. Of some 290,000 clones in the sample, 81% were seen once. Material for sequencing was peripheral blood. Receptor source: a woman aged 55-70 years with active or convalescent COVID-19.

The rearrangement links TRBV5-1 to TRBJ2-7; a weak D match, TRBD2 (5 bases). This CDR3 region has 14 residues. Germline CDR1 SGHRS, CDR2 YFSETQ. Trimming removed 4 bases at V and 1 base at J, with 12 bases between. The CDR3 loop reads CASSLIGESYEQYF. The DNA for the CDR3 is TGCGCCAGCAGCCTCATCGGGGAGTCCTACGAGCAGTACTTC.

The rearrangement joins TRBV7-2 to TRBJ2-5, with a possible D match to TRBD1 (5 bases). The CDR3 is 17 amino acids. V was shortened by 2 bases and J by 2 bases, with 18 bases between the two germline ends. Per the germline V gene, CDR1 is SGHTA and CDR2 is FQGNSA. CDR3 protein: CASSLMAGSGAQETQYF. Here the CDR3 DNA reads TGTGCCAGCAGCTTAATGGCAGGGTCAGGCGCACAAGAGACCCAGTACTTC.

This clone was seen only a few times. The chain has TRBV6-5 and TRBJ2-3; 7 bases map to TRBD1. V trimming: 2 bases; J trimming: 5 bases; junction bases outside the gene matches: 4. This CDR3 spans 14 amino acids. Germline-derived CDR1 and CDR2 are MNHEY and SVGAGI. This CDR3 reads CASSYGTEEDTQYF. The CDR3 bases are TGTGCCAGCAGTTACGGGACAGAAGAAGATACGCAGTATTTT.

V is TRBV6-6 and J is TRBJ1-1, with TRBD1 as a possible D gene (5 bases). Looked up from germline, CDR1 is MNHNY and CDR2 is SVGAGI (reference sequence). V gave up 8 bases and J gave up 5 bases, with 21 bases separating them. CDR3 length: 15 amino acids. CDR3 in DNA: TGTGCCAGCTACACAGGCGGACGGGTGGGGACTGAAGCTTTCTTT. It translates to CASYTGGRVGTEAFF.

The V gene is TRBV7-9, the J gene TRBJ1-1; maybe TRBD1 (6 bases). Germline V lookup: CDR1 SEHNR, CDR2 FQNEAQ (reference sequence). The CDR3 has 15 amino acids. V was clipped by 7 bases and J by 5 bases, with 20 bases between them. CDR3 in DNA: TGTGCCAGCACCTCGACCAGGGGATTGGTGACTGAAGCTTTCTTT. Its translation: CASTSTRGLVTEAFF. The variable domain in full, with the rest retrieved from reference TRBV7-9 and TRBJ1-1, is DTGVSQNPRHKITKRGQNVTFRCDPISEHNRLYWYRQTLGQGPEFLTYFQNEAQLEKSRLLSDRFSAERPKGSFSTLEIQRTEQGDSAMYLCASTSTRGLVTEAFFGQGTRLTVV.

The J gene is TRBJ2-5, the V gene TRBV13; 10 bases agree with TRBD2. Germline CDR1 and CDR2: PRHDT and FYEKMQ (reference sequence). This CDR3 contains 16 residues. Unmatched junction bases numbered 6, after V lost 1 base and J lost 4 bases. The CDR3 DNA reads as TGTGCCAGCAGCTTAGCCAGCGGGGGGGCCAGAGAGACCCAGTACTTC. It codes for CASSLASGGARETQYF.

This clone turned up a few times. The J gene is TRBJ1-1, the V gene TRBV10-3, with D possibly being TRBD1 (6 bases). Germline CDR1 and CDR2: ENHRY and SYGVKD. V lost 6 bases and J 1 base, leaving 15 bases between the germline ends. This CDR3 spans 15 amino acids. The DNA for the CDR3 is TGTGCCATCAGCCCCCGGGGGGCGAGGAACACTGAAGCTTTCTTT. Its protein product is CAISPRGARNTEAFF.

The genes are TRBV5-1 and TRBJ2-7; the match to TRBD2 covers 7 bases. CDR1 and CDR2 from the germline V gene are SGHRS and YFSETQ. The length of the CDR3 is 14 residues. V lost 0 bases to trimming and J lost 7 bases; unmatched junction nucleotides: 7. The CDR3 here is CASSLEARGSEQYF. As DNA, the CDR3 is TGCGCCAGCAGCTTGGAGGCGCGGGGGTCAGAGCAGTACTTC.

This chain connects TRBV5-8 to TRBJ1-2; D ambiguous. V lost 4 bases and J 4 bases, leaving 11 bases between the germline ends. CDR1 and CDR2 (germline): SGHTS, YDEGEE. The CDR3 has 13 amino acids. The CDR3 here is CASSNTVSYGYTF. The CDR3 region has the DNA TGTGCCAGCAGCAACACAGTTTCCTATGGCTACACCTTC.

The V and J genes are TRBV5-8 and TRBJ1-5, with D uncertain. V was trimmed by 1 base and J by 5 bases, leaving 13 bases between them. The CDR3 sequence is 15 residues long. Germline CDR1 SGHTS, CDR2 YDEGEE. This CDR3 reads CASSLFRVGDQPQHF. Here the CDR3 DNA reads TGTGCCAGCAGCTTGTTCCGGGTCGGGGATCAGCCCCAGCATTTT.

This clone was seen a few times. The gene calls are TRBV6-5 and TRBJ1-4, with 7 bases fitting TRBD1. V lost 7 bases, J lost 8 bases, and 7 bases stayed unmatched. Germline V lookup: CDR1 MNHEY, CDR2 SVGAGI. The CDR3 spans 13 residues. The CDR3 nucleotides read TGTGCCAGCAAAGGGACAGCCTTGGAAAAACTGTTTTTT. Its translation: CASKGTALEKLFF.

This sequence joins TRBV7-6 and TRBJ1-1; 8 bases align to TRBD1. V gave up 5 bases and J gave up 0 bases; unmatched junction bases: 5. The CDR3 spans 15 residues. Germline V gene lookup returns CDR1 SGHVS and CDR2 FNYEAQ. CDR3 in amino acids: CASSEQGGLNTEAFF. The CDR3 DNA follows: TGTGCCAGCAGCGAACAGGGGGGGTTGAACACTGAAGCTTTCTTT.

The rearrangement joins TRBV7-8 to TRBJ2-3, with 8 bases matching TRBD2. CDR1 SGHVS and CDR2 FQNEAQ come from the germline V gene. This CDR3 spans 15 amino acids. The V gene end was trimmed by 10 bases and the J gene end by 3 bases; junction bases not matched to a gene: 12. CDR3 nucleotides: TGTGCCACCCAGATTGGGCGGGGGGCAACAGATACGCAGTATTTT. It encodes CATQIGRGATDTQYF.

The chain combines TRBV12-3 or TRBV12-4 with TRBJ2-3; the match to TRBD2 covers 10 bases. The ends lost 7 bases at V and 6 bases at J; junction bases unmatched: 4. This CDR3 is 13 amino acids long. The CDR3 here is CASKAGGPDTQYF. CDR3 bases: TGTGCCAGCAAAGCGGGGGGGCCTGATACGCAGTATTTT.

The CDR3 DNA follows: TGCGCCAGCAGCCCGGCAGGGGAACGGGAGACCCAGTACTTC. This translates into CASSPAGERETQYF. J is TRBJ2-5 and V is TRBV5-1; possibly TRBD1 for D (6 bases). The germline gives CDR1 SGHRS, CDR2 YFSETQ. The CDR3 extends over 14 amino acids. The V gene lost 4 bases and the J gene lost 5 bases, with 15 bases spanning the gap.

The chain links TRBV11-2 to TRBJ1-2; D is unclear. The CDR3 has 16 amino acids. The V and J ends lost 0 bases and 4 bases respectively, with 15 bases between them. Germline V lookup: CDR1 SGHAT, CDR2 FQNNGV. CDR3 bases: TGTGCCAGCAGCTTAGATAGCGTTCCCTTCGTCTATGGCTACACCTTC. Translating gives CASSLDSVPFVYGYTF.

The rearrangement uses TRBV19 and TRBJ1-1; 7 positions match TRBD1. Unmatched junction bases numbered 5, after V lost 4 bases and J lost 3 bases. The CDR3 extends over 14 amino acids. CDR1 is LNHDA and CDR2 is SQIVND in the germline V gene (reference sequence). The CDR3 spells CASSTQTGHTEAFF. CDR3 nucleotide sequence: TGTGCCAGTAGTACCCAGACAGGGCACACTGAAGCTTTCTTT.

This chain uses TRBV24-1 with TRBJ2-7, with D unclear. Germline V lookup: CDR1 KGHDR, CDR2 SFDVKD. Trimming took 6 bases from V and 4 from J, leaving 24 bases between them. This CDR3 contains 17 residues. CDR3 amino acids: CATSIQLPHLLCYEQYF. The CDR3 DNA reads as TGTGCCACCAGTATACAGCTACCCCATTTATTATGTTACGAGCAGTACTTC.

The V call is TRBV5-4, the J call TRBJ1-3, with 7 bases that match TRBD1. There are 14 residues in the CDR3. V lost 0 bases to trimming and J lost 3 bases; unmatched junction nucleotides: 0. The germline V gene encodes CDR1 SGHNT and CDR2 YYREEE (reference sequence). The CDR3 coding sequence is TGTGCCAGCAGCTTGGCAGGGGGTGGAAACACCATATATTTT. Its protein is CASSLAGGGNTIYF.

The genes are TRBV3-1 (or the pseudogene TRBV3-2) and TRBJ2-7, with 7 positions matching TRBD1. CDR1 is LGHDT, CDR2 YNNKEL, per germline (reference sequence). V shed 11 bases, J shed 1 base, and the junction held 8 bases outside the gene matches. This CDR3 is 13 amino acids long. Written as DNA, the CDR3 is TGTGCCGTCTATGACAGGGATTCCTACGAGCAGTACTTC. Amino acids: CAVYDRDSYEQYF.

CDR3 sequence: CASSLLPEDTEAFF. CDR3 DNA sequence: TGTGCCAGCAGCTTACTTCCCGAGGACACTGAAGCTTTCTTT. The rearrangement joins TRBV7-2 to TRBJ1-1; no reliable D call. The CDR3 loop spans 14 amino acids. V gave up 2 bases and J gave up 3 bases, with 10 bases separating them. Germline-derived CDR1 and CDR2 are SGHTA and FQGNSA.

J is TRBJ1-2 and V is TRBV19; D is possibly TRBD1 (5 bases). This CDR3 is 13 amino acids long. Trimming shortened V by 0 bases and J by 8 bases, and 10 bases separated the two germline ends. CDR1 LNHDA and CDR2 SQIVND come from the germline V gene (reference sequence). The CDR3 nucleotides are TGTGCCAGTAGTATAGATAAATGGGGCGGCTACACCTTC. Protein: CASSIDKWGGYTF.

This clone was detected only a few times. The chain links TRBV14 to TRBJ1-1; D is unresolved. Trimming stripped 6 bases from V and 3 bases from J, with 11 bases between. The CDR3 has 13 amino acids. CDR1 is SGHDN and CDR2 is FVKESK in the germline V gene. CDR3 coding DNA: TGTGCCAGCAGTCTTTCCTCCGACACTGAAGCTTTCTTT. Translation: CASSLSSDTEAFF.

The chain couples TRBV29-1 to TRBJ1-1, with 8 bases lining up with TRBD1. Per the germline V gene, CDR1 is SQVTM and CDR2 is ANQGSEA. This CDR3 is 16 amino acids long. The V gene end was trimmed by 0 bases and the J gene end by 2 bases; junction bases not matched to a gene: 8. CDR3 loop: CSVEDPWTGQNTEAFF. CDR3 nucleotides: TGCAGCGTTGAAGATCCCTGGACAGGGCAAAACACTGAAGCTTTCTTT.

V gene TRBV9 combines with J gene TRBJ1-5, with D tentatively TRBD1 (6 bases). V gave up 4 bases and J gave up 3 bases, with 14 bases separating them. Germline V gene lookup returns CDR1 SGDLS and CDR2 YYNGEE. The CDR3 covers 15 residues. Written as DNA, the CDR3 is TGTGCCAGCAGCCGAACGGACAGCTACAATCAGCCCCAGCATTTT. Its translation is CASSRTDSYNQPQHF.

The chain links TRBV7-6 to TRBJ2-6, with D possibly being TRBD2 (6 bases). This CDR3 region has 17 residues. V lost 1 base and J 3 bases, leaving 13 bases between the germline ends. CDR1 and CDR2 from the germline V gene are SGHVS and FNYEAQ. The CDR3 DNA follows: TGTGCCAGCAGCTTAGATGTTGCGGGGTATGGGGCCAACGTCCTGACTTTC. It codes for CASSLDVAGYGANVLTF. The variable domain in full, with the rest retrieved from reference TRBV7-6 and TRBJ2-6, is GAGVSQSPRYKVTKRGQDVALRCDPISGHVSLYWYRQALGQGPEFLTYFNYEAQQDKSGLPNDRFSAERPEGSISTLTIQRTEQRDSAMYRCASSLDVAGYGANVLTFGAGSRLTVL.

The CDR3 loop reads CAITPGQGADNEQFF. The CDR3, as DNA: TGTGCCATCACTCCGGGACAGGGGGCGGACAATGAGCAGTTCTTC. J is TRBJ2-1 and V is TRBV10-3, with 12 bases matching TRBD1. Per germline, CDR1 ENHRY and CDR2 SYGVKD. The CDR3 covers 15 residues. J lost 5 bases, V lost 7 bases, and 6 bases had no gene match.

The rearrangement uses TRBV27 and TRBJ1-2; D perhaps matches TRBD1 (6 bases). This CDR3 is 15 amino acids long. The V end was cut by 0 bases, the J end by 0 bases, with 8 bases between. CDR1 MNHEY and CDR2 SMNVEV come from the germline V gene (reference sequence). The CDR3 sequence: CASSLSDRTNYGYTF. The CDR3 bases are TGTGCCAGCAGTTTATCGGACAGAACTAACTATGGCTACACCTTC.